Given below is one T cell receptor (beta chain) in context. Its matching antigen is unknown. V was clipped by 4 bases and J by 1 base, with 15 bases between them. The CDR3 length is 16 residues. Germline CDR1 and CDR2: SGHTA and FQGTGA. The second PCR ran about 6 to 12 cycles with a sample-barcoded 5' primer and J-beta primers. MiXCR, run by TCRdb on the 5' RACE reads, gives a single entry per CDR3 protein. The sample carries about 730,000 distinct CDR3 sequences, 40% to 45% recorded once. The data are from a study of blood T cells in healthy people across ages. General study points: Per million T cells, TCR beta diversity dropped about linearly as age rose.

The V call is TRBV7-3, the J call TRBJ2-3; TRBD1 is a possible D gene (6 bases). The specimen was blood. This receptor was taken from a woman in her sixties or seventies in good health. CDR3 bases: TGTGCCAGCAGCTCTGTAGGGGCAGGGGGCACAGATACGCAGTATTTT. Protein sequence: CASSSVGAGGTDTQYF.